This TCR beta chain derives from a study of blood T cell repertoires in COVID-19. Overall study: T cells, B-cell-depleted T cells, or PBMCs supplied cDNA or gDNA.

The CDR3 loop spans 16 amino acids. V was cut by 2 bases and J by 5 bases, with 18 bases left in between. Germline assignment: CDR1 WSHSY and CDR2 SAAADI. By sample share, this clone is large. Per the original data handling: Researchers report that nucleated cell counts were estimated from reference gene primer amplification. The repertoire was sequenced with immunoSEQ multiplex PCR; TCRdb's copy has only in-frame clones and lacks some. The V and J calls and the clone size are those of that table, but D and trimming were determined from the DNA. The sample contains around 130,000 clones, almost 85% of which appear only once.

The clonotype comes from a human donor in a cohort sampled during active COVID-19. The sequenced sample consisted of peripheral blood. The chain uses TRBV10-2 and TRBJ1-2; D may be TRBD1 (6 bases). Here the CDR3 DNA reads TGCGCCAGCAGTGAGGAGACAGGCCTCCTCAGTTATGGCTACACCTTC. The encoded protein is CASSEETGLLSYGYTF.